These T cell receptor beta chains were read from a single sample in a study of blood T cell repertoires in COVID-19. Repertoires were generated with immunoSEQ multiplex PCR, while TCRdb's copy carries only in-frame clones and drops some. The sample lists 170,000 or so clones, 65% to 85% occurring once. The specimen sequenced was peripheral blood. These receptors originate from a woman aged 55-69 years with acute or convalescent COVID-19. Each CDR3 is given with its conserved first and last residue. A D gene is named only where the DNA matches it firmly. Some rows have no size entry. The others give once, few or many, or a class for an expanded clone.

>TRBV9|-|15|TRBJ2-5|TRBD1
TGTGCCAGCAGCAGGACAGGGGGCTCGGGGGAGACCCAGTACTTC
CASSRTGGSGETQYF
>TRBV7-9|-|14|TRBJ2-7|TRBD2
TGTGCCAGCAGCGGGGGACTAGCGGGGGCCGCGCAGTACTTC
CASSGGLAGAAQYF
>TRBV10-2|once|12|TRBJ1-1|-
TGCGCCAGCAGTGAGCCAGGGTCGAAAGCTTTCTTT
CASSEPGSKAFF
>TRBV20-1|-|14|TRBJ2-5|-
TGCAGTGCTGGTGGACGGAGTAACCAAGAGACCCAGTACTTC
CSAGGRSNQETQYF
>TRBV5-1|-|16|TRBJ2-5|-
TGCGCCAGCAGCTCGACAGGACCCTACCCCCAAGAGACCCAGTACTTC
CASSSTGPYPQETQYF
>TRBV2|few|15|TRBJ2-1|-
TGTGCCAGCAGGGCGGAGCGGTCTTTCAAGAATGAGCAGTTCTTC
CASRAERSFKNEQFF
>TRBV7-2|-|13|TRBJ1-1|TRBD1
TGTGCCAGCAGCGTCCGGGACAGGGTGAGAGCTTTCTTT
CASSVRDRVRAFF
>TRBV5-6|once|13|TRBJ2-2|-
TGTGCCAGCAGCCTAACAGGGCAGGGGGAGCTGTTTTTT
CASSLTGQGELFF
>TRBV4-1|-|14|TRBJ1-1|-
TGCGCCAGCAGCCAAGTAACAGTGAACACTGAAGCTTTCTTT
CASSQVTVNTEAFF
>TRBV3-1/TRBV3-2|-|13|TRBJ1-1|-
TGTGCCAGCAGCGACAGAATTAACACTGAAGCTTTCTTT
CASSDRINTEAFF
>TRBV2|-|11|TRBJ2-3|-
TGTGCCAGCAGCGTCTCCGATACGCAGTATTTT
CASSVSDTQYF
>TRBV19|once|14|TRBJ2-7|TRBD1
TGTGCCAGTAGTGGGCGACAGGGTACCTACGAGCAGTACTTC
CASSGRQGTYEQYF
>TRBV21-1|-|16|TRBJ1-5|-
TGTGCCAGCAGCAAAGCCGGAGGGGATGGAGAGCAGCCCCAGCATTTT
CASSKAGGDGEQPQHF
>TRBV11-2|many|12|TRBJ1-1|-
TGTGCCAGCAGGTCTCACCAGGGGCCAGCTTTCTTT
CASRSHQGPAFF
>TRBV28|once|14|TRBJ1-5|-
TGTGCCAGCAGTTTAGGAGGGTTGGAGCAGCCCCAGCATTTT
CASSLGGLEQPQHF
>TRBV4-1|-|17|TRBJ2-1|-
TGCGCCAGCAGCCAAGCCGGCGGATTGTCATCCTACAATGAGCAGTTCTTC
CASSQAGGLSSYNEQFF
>TRBV7-2|-|14|TRBJ2-7|-
TGTGCCAGCAGCTTATACAGGCCCTCCTACGAGCAGTACTTC
CASSLYRPSYEQYF